The text below deals with one T cell receptor beta chain. Antigen: not known. Germline lookup yields CDR1 MGHDK and CDR2 SYGVNS. After removal of 7 bases from V and 7 bases from J, the junction contained 7 bases not matched to a gene. The CDR3 totals 14 residues. These data are taken from a study of cytotoxic CD8 clonotypes in ibrutinib-treated CLL. Findings and limits, study-wide: Clonality went up at ibrutinib response and then declined back toward baseline at progression.

TCR beta libraries used roughly 2 micrograms of DNA from cryopreserved PBMCs. Using immunoSEQ multiplex PCR, the repertoire was profiled, and TCRdb retains in-frame clones only, with some absent. The table shows 97,000 or so clones, with around 73% occurring only once. The input for sequencing was PBMCs, taken after 12 months of ibrutinib treatment. The source of this sequence is a human donor with chronic lymphocytic leukemia. The chain links TRBV25-1 to TRBJ1-6; 7 bases map to TRBD1. CDR3 sequence (DNA): TGTGCCAGCAAACGGGACAGTAGGAATTCACCCCTCCACTTT. Its translation is CASKRDSRNSPLHF.